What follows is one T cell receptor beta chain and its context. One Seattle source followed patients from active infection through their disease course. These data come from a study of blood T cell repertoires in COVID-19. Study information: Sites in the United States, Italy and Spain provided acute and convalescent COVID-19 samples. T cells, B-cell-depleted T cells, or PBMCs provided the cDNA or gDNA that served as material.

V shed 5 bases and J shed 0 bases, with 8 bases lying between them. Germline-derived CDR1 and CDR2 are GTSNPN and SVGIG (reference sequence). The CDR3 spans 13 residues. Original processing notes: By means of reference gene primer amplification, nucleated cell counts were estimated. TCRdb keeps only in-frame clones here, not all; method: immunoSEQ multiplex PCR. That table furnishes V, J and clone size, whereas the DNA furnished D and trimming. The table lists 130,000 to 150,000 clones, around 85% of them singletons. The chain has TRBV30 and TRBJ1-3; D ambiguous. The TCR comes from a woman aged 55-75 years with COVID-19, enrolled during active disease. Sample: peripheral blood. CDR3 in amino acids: CAWDMNSGNTIYF. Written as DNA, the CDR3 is TGTGCCTGGGACATGAACTCTGGAAACACCATATATTTT.